This T cell receptor beta chain was documented in a study of tumor-infiltrating lymphocytes in primary liver carcinoma (dated by TCRdb to the late 2010s). Context from the whole study: Of the five patients (three men and two women, aged 30 to 69 years), four had hepatocellular carcinoma and one had combined HCC and intrahepatic cholangiocarcinoma. TCRbeta repertoire sequencing covered roughly 35 specimens from 5 patients: 25 or so tumor regions, 5 adjacent noncancerous liver tissues and 5 peripheral blood samples. The study combined TCRbeta repertoire sequencing, expression microarrays and whole-exome sequencing across five regions of each liver tumor, with adjacent normal tissue and blood. Samples yielded roughly 3.65 to 7.5 million productive TCRbeta reads; read depth did not differ significantly between tissue types. The tumors of the five patients were staged as T1-T3 N0M0, with maximum diameters ranging from roughly 4 to 10 cm. Reproducibility between technical replicate repertoires was high, with correlation coefficients above 0.95 and mean shared-clone rates roughly 0.86. The 25 tumor region samples were profiled with Agilent mRNA microarrays so that TCRbeta repertoire diversity could be related to the local molecular phenotype.

TCRbeta-specific cDNA was reverse-transcribed from about 0.45 ug total RNA using a constant-region primer and ProtoScript II reverse transcriptase. Three nested multiplex PCR rounds, following a slightly modified ARM-PCR procedure, were used to build the TCRbeta libraries. Each of the first two PCR rounds ran for 9 to 10 cycles using multiplex TRBV1-TRBV30 forward primers together with a Cbeta reverse primer. Sample barcodes and Illumina adapters were attached in a final 25-cycle PCR using Deep VentR polymerase. Before sequencing, amplicons between 200 and 500 bp were purified from gel using a QIAquick gel extraction kit. An Illumina HiSeq 2500 was used to sequence the TCRbeta amplicons with 250-bp paired-end reads. The paper's data handling went like this. To recover full CDR3 sequences, reads were quality-trimmed using Trimmomatic v0.33 and paired reads were then merged using FLASH v1.2.11. V, D and J germline segments were assigned to the rearranged TCRbeta sequences by MiGEC v1.2.1b. Clonotype statistics, along with Shannon-Wiener diversity indices, were calculated using VDJtools v1.0.0. To cut down on sampling bias, every analysis after diversity analysis relied on just the 250 most abundant clonotypes from each sample. TCRdb reworked the public reads: Q25 trimming with fastp, MiXCR clone assembly, productive beta chains retained. Duplicate CDR3 protein sequences are folded into a single record with the most common DNA and genes. It is TCRdb's table, rather than the study itself, that gives the V and J calls and clone size. For this sample there are roughly 22,000 distinct CDR3 sequences; around 81% appear just once. The ten largest clones capture approximately 34% of the sample.

Results and caveats for the whole study, not just this receptor: A significantly larger repertoire fraction was made up by the top 250 clones in tumors than in blood (p = 0.039). Because the samples were bulk and unsorted, CD4+ and CD8+ T cell repertoires could not be compared. Pairs of tumor regions showed greater repertoire overlap (mean around 36%) than tumor-adjacent pairs (17%) or tumor-blood pairs (approximately 14%), which is consistent with antigen-driven expansion. Only the TCR beta chain was sequenced, so true repertoire diversity is likely underestimated because unpaired alpha chains were not captured. Only a few patients were included in the study, and the authors note that the findings should be validated in a larger study. Only about 8-24% of top clones were present in all five regions of a tumor, suggesting spatial heterogeneity of tumor-infiltrating T cells.

Without any cell sorting, total RNA and DNA were co-extracted from about 20-30 mg of bulk tissue using the AllPrep DNA/RNA mini kit. Between late 2015 and March 2016, roughly five patients in China with histopathologically diagnosed primary liver carcinoma had surgical resection. Patients had chronic HBV infection and were treatment-naive at sampling. Each tumor was sampled at five spatially separated regions: the tumor centre plus the superior, inferior, left-lateral and right-lateral poles. Histology showed that every tumor sample contained more than 75% viable tumor cells. Pieces of fresh tumor and adjacent tissue were cut in half, with one half kept in RNAlater at -80 degrees C and the other half sent for histology. Measured from the cysteine to the phenylalanine, the CDR3 is 12 residues long. The read is trimmed to its CDR3 DNA, 36 bases read in frame from base 1. For CDR1 and CDR2, the germline V gene lists SQVTM and ANQGSEA.

On this clonotype itself: What this receptor recognizes is not known. No much larger clonotype is one base removed from it; base qualities were not supplied.

The chain is encoded by TRBV29-1 joined to TRBJ1-1; the D gene is possibly TRBD1, with 6 bases matching. The TCR sequence derives from a woman aged 25 to 45 with primary liver carcinoma and hepatitis B virus infection. Sequencing was performed on liver tumor tissue from sampling region 2. The cell subset or site label of this sample denotes: tumor region T2, inferior pole. The CDR3 protein is CKVETGSTEAFF. The bases read TGCAAAGTCGAAACAGGGAGCACCGAAGCTTTCTTT.